The T cell receptor beta chain described here comes from a study of blood T cells in healthy people across ages. All donors came from Russia, were Caucasian and healthy, and spanned ages about 6 to 95. The ends were cut back, 1 base at V and 6 bases at J, with 15 bases in the middle. The CDR3 consists of 15 residues. Germline V gives CDR1 MGHRA, CDR2 YSYEKL. The use of a sample-barcoded 5' primer and a J-beta primer mix characterized a second PCR of roughly 6 to 11 cycles. From the 5' RACE reads, TCRdb called clonotypes with MiXCR, one entry per CDR3 protein. The sample has fewer than 1,000,000 distinct CDR3 sequences; around half are singletons.

The rearrangement uses TRBV4-1 and TRBJ1-1; no firm D call. Specimen: blood. This TCR was sampled from an elderly man in good health. The DNA for the CDR3 is TGCGCCAGCAGCCAAGTTCTCTATTCGGTTTCTGAAGCTTTCTTT. Amino acid sequence: CASSQVLYSVSEAFF.